This entry describes one T cell receptor beta chain. Libraries were prepared by immunoSEQ multiplex PCR; TCRdb keeps only in-frame clonotypes and omits some of them. This table has under 95,000 clones, roughly 92% appearing once. The sample is drawn from a study of T cell changes during pregnancy in multiple sclerosis. After removal of 1 base from V and 0 bases from J, the junction contained 1 base not matched to a gene. This CDR3 has 15 amino acids. Germline CDR1 LNHDA, CDR2 SQIVND (reference sequence). The TCR was taken from a female donor with multiple sclerosis, enrolled in a pregnancy study. This chain links TRBV19 with TRBJ2-3; TRBD2 agrees at 7 bases. Sequenced material: peripheral blood, taken in the second trimester of pregnancy. Here the CDR3 reads CASSIGRGSTDTQYF. The CDR3 bases are TGTGCCAGTAGTATAGGGCGGGGGAGCACAGATACGCAGTATTTT.